The rows below give T cell receptor beta chains drawn from one sample of a study of blood T cell repertoires in COVID-19. Here immunoSEQ multiplex PCR was the method, and the copy in TCRdb shows in-frame clones only, minus some. This table holds about 150,000 clones, roughly 80% found once. Input material: peripheral blood. These receptors came from a man younger than 30 with active or convalescent COVID-19. CDR3s include the opening cysteine and the closing phenylalanine or tryptophan. D genes are given only for firm matches. Some rows have no size entry. The others give once, few or many, or a class for an expanded clone.

V gene: TRBV2; D gene: .; clone size: few; J gene: TRBJ2-5; CDR3 DNA: TGTGCCAGCAGCGCCGGGACTCCCACGGGGTACTTC; CDR3 protein: CASSAGTPTGYF
V gene: TRBV19; D gene: TRBD1; clone size: .; J gene: TRBJ2-5; CDR3 DNA: TGTGCCAGTAGTGCCCTTGACAGGGAGCAAGAGACCCAGTACTTC; CDR3 protein: CASSALDREQETQYF
V gene: TRBV30; D gene: .; clone size: .; J gene: TRBJ1-1; CDR3 DNA: TGTGCCTGGAGTGCGGTCACCCCGAGAAACACTGAAGCTTTCTTT; CDR3 protein: CAWSAVTPRNTEAFF
V gene: TRBV6-1; D gene: .; clone size: few; J gene: TRBJ2-2; CDR3 DNA: TGTGCCAGCAGTGACAGGGGCCCGAACACCGGGGAGCTGTTTTTT; CDR3 protein: CASSDRGPNTGELFF
V gene: TRBV10-3; D gene: .; clone size: .; J gene: TRBJ2-3; CDR3 DNA: TGTGCCATCAGTGGTGAGACCCGAGGAACAGATACGCAGTATTTT; CDR3 protein: CAISGETRGTDTQYF
V gene: TRBV5-1; D gene: .; clone size: .; J gene: TRBJ1-4; CDR3 DNA: TGCGCCAGCAGCTTGGACCGGGATAATGAAAAACTGTTTTTT; CDR3 protein: CASSLDRDNEKLFF
V gene: TRBV11-2; D gene: .; clone size: .; J gene: TRBJ2-7; CDR3 DNA: TGTGCCAGCAGCTTGCTAGCCCTGGGATACGAGCAGTACTTC; CDR3 protein: CASSLLALGYEQYF
V gene: TRBV5-4; D gene: .; clone size: .; J gene: TRBJ2-1; CDR3 DNA: TGTGCCAGCAGCTTGGGCGCCGGGAAAAGCTCCTACAATGAGCAGTTCTTC; CDR3 protein: CASSLGAGKSSYNEQFF
V gene: TRBV5-4; D gene: TRBD2; clone size: .; J gene: TRBJ2-3; CDR3 DNA: TGTGCCAGCAGCTTCCTCGCGGGGGGGAGACGCACAGATACGCAGTATTTT; CDR3 protein: CASSFLAGGRRTDTQYF
V gene: TRBV11-2; D gene: .; clone size: once; J gene: TRBJ1-3; CDR3 DNA: TGTGCCAGCAGCTTGCGGGGAGTCTCTGGAAACACCATATATTTT; CDR3 protein: CASSLRGVSGNTIYF
V gene: TRBV11-2; D gene: .; clone size: .; J gene: TRBJ2-7; CDR3 DNA: TGTGCCAGCAGCTTAGATGGGGGAGGCTACGAGCAGTACTTC; CDR3 protein: CASSLDGGGYEQYF
V gene: TRBV10-3; D gene: .; clone size: .; J gene: TRBJ1-2; CDR3 DNA: TGTGCCATCAGGCCGGGGAGTTATGGCTACACCTTC; CDR3 protein: CAIRPGSYGYTF
V gene: TRBV19; D gene: .; clone size: .; J gene: TRBJ2-7; CDR3 DNA: TGTGCCAGTAGTTCGTATGGCAGATCCTACGAGCAGTACTTC; CDR3 protein: CASSSYGRSYEQYF
V gene: TRBV6-1; D gene: TRBD1; clone size: .; J gene: TRBJ2-5; CDR3 DNA: TGTGCCAGCAGTGACCGAGTCACCTCAGGGGGCGGTTGGGAGACCCAGTACTTC; CDR3 protein: CASSDRVTSGGGWETQYF
V gene: TRBV21-1; D gene: .; clone size: .; J gene: TRBJ2-2; CDR3 DNA: TGTGCCAGCAGCTTACCTCTTAGACAGGGTGCCGGGGAGCTGTTTTTT; CDR3 protein: CASSLPLRQGAGELFF
V gene: TRBV10-1; D gene: TRBD2; clone size: .; J gene: TRBJ2-1; CDR3 DNA: TGCGCCACCGCGGGGGGTACCTACAATGAGCAGTTCTTC; CDR3 protein: CATAGGTYNEQFF
V gene: TRBV5-1; D gene: TRBD1; clone size: few; J gene: TRBJ1-3; CDR3 DNA: TGCGCCAGCAGCCGGACAGGGGACGGAGGAAACACCATATATTTT; CDR3 protein: CASSRTGDGGNTIYF
V gene: TRBV7-8; D gene: TRBD1; clone size: .; J gene: TRBJ1-5; CDR3 DNA: TGTGCCAGCAGCTCCGACAGGGCCGGCAATCAGCCCCAGCATTTT; CDR3 protein: CASSSDRAGNQPQHF
V gene: TRBV4-2; D gene: .; clone size: .; J gene: TRBJ1-1; CDR3 DNA: TGTGCCAGCAGCCAAGTTGGGGGGGCCACTGAAGCTTTCTTT; CDR3 protein: CASSQVGGATEAFF
V gene: TRBV10-3; D gene: TRBD1; clone size: .; J gene: TRBJ2-7; CDR3 DNA: TGTGCCAGCGGACAGGGAACGTTTGGGTACGAGCAGTACTTC; CDR3 protein: CASGQGTFGYEQYF
V gene: TRBV18; D gene: .; clone size: .; J gene: TRBJ1-3; CDR3 DNA: TGTGCCAGCTCACCGAAACAGGGAGCGGGGAACACCATATATTTT; CDR3 protein: CASSPKQGAGNTIYF
V gene: TRBV3-1/TRBV3-2; D gene: .; clone size: .; J gene: TRBJ1-4; CDR3 DNA: TGTGCCAGCAGCCAGACAGTGAACCTCGAAAAACTGTTTTTT; CDR3 protein: CASSQTVNLEKLFF
V gene: TRBV6-4; D gene: TRBD1; clone size: .; J gene: TRBJ1-1; CDR3 DNA: TGTGCCAGCAGTGACTCCAAGACAGGGGGCAGAGCTTTCTTT; CDR3 protein: CASSDSKTGGRAFF
V gene: TRBV7-9; D gene: .; clone size: .; J gene: TRBJ2-1; CDR3 DNA: TGTGCCAGCAGCTTAGAGTACAGGGTTAATGAGCAGTTCTTC; CDR3 protein: CASSLEYRVNEQFF
V gene: TRBV19; D gene: TRBD1; clone size: .; J gene: TRBJ2-1; CDR3 DNA: TGTGCCAGTAGTTCACCGGGGACAGGGGGCTATAATGAGCAGTTCTTC; CDR3 protein: CASSSPGTGGYNEQFF
V gene: TRBV21-1; D gene: .; clone size: .; J gene: TRBJ1-6; CDR3 DNA: TGTGCCAGCAGCACCGTATGGACAGGCTATAATTCACCCCTCCACTTT; CDR3 protein: CASSTVWTGYNSPLHF
V gene: TRBV3-1/TRBV3-2; D gene: TRBD2; clone size: .; J gene: TRBJ2-2; CDR3 DNA: TGTGCCAGCAGCCAAGCCTACTTTTCGGGGGGGCCGAGCGGGGAGCTGTTTTTT; CDR3 protein: CASSQAYFSGGPSGELFF
V gene: TRBV18; D gene: .; clone size: .; J gene: TRBJ1-1; CDR3 DNA: TGTGCCAGCTCACCAATGTTTAGGGAGGTGAACACTGAAGCTTTCTTT; CDR3 protein: CASSPMFREVNTEAFF
V gene: TRBV11-2; D gene: TRBD1; clone size: .; J gene: TRBJ2-7; CDR3 DNA: TGTGCCAGCAGCCAAACAGGGGCAGTTCCCTACGAGCAGTACTTC; CDR3 protein: CASSQTGAVPYEQYF
V gene: TRBV18; D gene: .; clone size: .; J gene: TRBJ1-1; CDR3 DNA: TGTGCCAGCTCACCAGCAATTGACAGCACTGAAGCTTTCTTT; CDR3 protein: CASSPAIDSTEAFF
V gene: TRBV19; D gene: TRBD1; clone size: .; J gene: TRBJ1-2; CDR3 DNA: TGTGCCAGTAGTTTTACAGGGGGCGGCTACACCTTC; CDR3 protein: CASSFTGGGYTF
V gene: TRBV5-4; D gene: TRBD2; clone size: .; J gene: TRBJ2-3; CDR3 DNA: TGTGCCAGCAGCCTCGGACTAGCGGGAACCTCGAGCACAGATACGCAGTATTTT; CDR3 protein: CASSLGLAGTSSTDTQYF
V gene: TRBV6-5; D gene: .; clone size: .; J gene: TRBJ1-6; CDR3 DNA: TGTGCCAGCAGTCCCCCCCCGGGAGGTAATTCACCCCTCCACTTT; CDR3 protein: CASSPPPGGNSPLHF
V gene: TRBV11-2; D gene: .; clone size: .; J gene: TRBJ2-2; CDR3 DNA: TGTGCCAGCTTAGGGGCCGCGAACACCGGGGAGCTGTTTTTT; CDR3 protein: CASLGAANTGELFF
V gene: TRBV27; D gene: .; clone size: .; J gene: TRBJ2-5; CDR3 DNA: TGTGCCAGCAGTTACGAGGTCGGTGAAGAGACCCAGTACTTC; CDR3 protein: CASSYEVGEETQYF
V gene: TRBV5-1; D gene: TRBD1; clone size: .; J gene: TRBJ1-2; CDR3 DNA: TGCGCCAGCACCCGGGACAGAAACTATGGCTACACCTTC; CDR3 protein: CASTRDRNYGYTF
V gene: TRBV7-9; D gene: TRBD1; clone size: .; J gene: TRBJ2-3; CDR3 DNA: TGTGCCAGCAGCCTGACAGGGTTTACGCAGTATTTT; CDR3 protein: CASSLTGFTQYF
V gene: TRBV2; D gene: TRBD1; clone size: few; J gene: TRBJ2-5; CDR3 DNA: TGTGCCAGCACTACGACAGGGTCCGAGACCCAGTACTTC; CDR3 protein: CASTTTGSETQYF
V gene: TRBV7-9; D gene: TRBD2; clone size: .; J gene: TRBJ2-7; CDR3 DNA: TGTGCCAGCAGCCGCGAAGGGACTAGCGGGAGCTATTACTTC; CDR3 protein: CASSREGTSGSYYF
V gene: TRBV19; D gene: TRBD1; clone size: .; J gene: TRBJ1-1; CDR3 DNA: TGTGCCAGTAGTATAGGACAGGGGACTACGAACACTGAAGCTTTCTTT; CDR3 protein: CASSIGQGTTNTEAFF
V gene: TRBV28; D gene: .; clone size: .; J gene: TRBJ1-4; CDR3 DNA: TGTGCCAGCAACCCTCAAACTACCCAGTCTGAAAAACTGTTTTTT; CDR3 protein: CASNPQTTQSEKLFF
V gene: TRBV28; D gene: .; clone size: .; J gene: TRBJ1-1; CDR3 DNA: TGTGCCAGCAGTTTAACCTCTGGAGGCCCGAACACTGAAGCTTTCTTT; CDR3 protein: CASSLTSGGPNTEAFF
V gene: TRBV3-1/TRBV3-2; D gene: .; clone size: .; J gene: TRBJ1-5; CDR3 DNA: TGTGCCAGCAGCCAAGGGGGCACAGCCCTCCTTAGCAATCAGCCCCAGCATTTT; CDR3 protein: CASSQGGTALLSNQPQHF
V gene: TRBV4-1; D gene: TRBD1; clone size: .; J gene: TRBJ1-4; CDR3 DNA: TGCGCCAGCAGCTTCCGACAGGGGGCTACTAATGAAAAACTGTTTTTT; CDR3 protein: CASSFRQGATNEKLFF
V gene: TRBV4-3; D gene: .; clone size: .; J gene: TRBJ2-5; CDR3 DNA: TGCGCCAGCAGCCAAGAGCTATCCCAAGAGACCCAGTACTTC; CDR3 protein: CASSQELSQETQYF
V gene: TRBV7-9; D gene: TRBD1; clone size: .; J gene: TRBJ1-2; CDR3 DNA: TGTGCCAGCAGCCAGACAGGGGGCAGGGGCTATGGCTACACCTTC; CDR3 protein: CASSQTGGRGYGYTF
V gene: TRBV7-8; D gene: .; clone size: .; J gene: TRBJ1-5; CDR3 DNA: TGTGCCAGCAGCTTAATGGGGGGGCCCCAGCATTTT; CDR3 protein: CASSLMGGPQHF
V gene: TRBV18; D gene: TRBD1; clone size: .; J gene: TRBJ2-1; CDR3 DNA: TGTGCCAGCTCACCACCGGACAGGGTAACATCCTACAATGAGCAGTTCTTC; CDR3 protein: CASSPPDRVTSYNEQFF
V gene: TRBV5-6; D gene: .; clone size: .; J gene: TRBJ1-6; CDR3 DNA: TGTGCCAGCAGCTTGGTCTATTCACCCCTCCACTTT; CDR3 protein: CASSLVYSPLHF
V gene: TRBV3-1/TRBV3-2; D gene: TRBD2; clone size: .; J gene: TRBJ2-1; CDR3 DNA: TGTGCCAGCAGCCAAGGAGTCGGGAGGACCGCCTACAATGAGCAGTTCTTC; CDR3 protein: CASSQGVGRTAYNEQFF
V gene: TRBV5-1; D gene: TRBD1; clone size: .; J gene: TRBJ2-1; CDR3 DNA: TGCGCCAGCAGCTTTTATGGACAGGGAGGCAATGAGCAGTTCTTC; CDR3 protein: CASSFYGQGGNEQFF
V gene: TRBV14; D gene: .; clone size: .; J gene: TRBJ1-6; CDR3 DNA: TGTGCCAGCAGCCCAACCTTAGCGGTTTCACCCCTCCACTTT; CDR3 protein: CASSPTLAVSPLHF
V gene: TRBV6-5; D gene: TRBD1; clone size: .; J gene: TRBJ2-1; CDR3 DNA: TGTGCCAGCAGTTACCGGGACAGATACAATGAGCAGTTCTTC; CDR3 protein: CASSYRDRYNEQFF